One and the same sample provided the 23 T cell receptor beta chains below, sequenced in a study of blood T cells in healthy people across ages. For the second PCR, which ran for about 6 to 11 cycles, a sample-barcoded 5' primer and a J-beta primer mix were used. TCRdb reprocessed the 5' RACE reads with MiXCR, giving one entry per CDR3 protein. The sample has 1.8 million or so distinct CDR3 sequences; roughly 43% are singletons. Sequencing was done on a sample of blood. The receptor source for this set is a human donor in good health.

This clonotype has ten or more counts. The chain couples TRBV5-1 to TRBJ1-2, with 9 bases fitting TRBD1. Per the germline V gene, CDR1 is SGHRS and CDR2 is YFSETQ. The CDR3 runs to 13 residues. V was pared by 2 bases and J by 7 bases, with 3 bases of the junction left unmatched. Here the CDR3 DNA reads TGCGCCAGCAGCTTCCAGGACAGGGGTGGCTACACCTTC. The encoded protein is CASSFQDRGGYTF. The whole variable domain, remainder taken from reference TRBV5-1 and TRBJ1-2, is KAGVTQTPRYLIKTRGQQVTLSCSPISGHRSVSWYQQTPGQGLQFLFEYFSETQRNKGNFPGRFSGRQFSNSRSEMNVSTLELGDSALYLCASSFQDRGGYTFGSGTRLTVV.

V is TRBV20-1 and J is TRBJ2-3; TRBD2 aligns across 12 bases. Germline CDR1 is DFQATT and CDR2 is SNEGSKA (reference sequence). The V and J ends lost 2 bases and 6 bases, in that order; junction bases with no gene match: 3. This CDR3 comprises 14 residues. CDR3 region: CSARLTSGSDTQYF. CDR3 coding DNA: TGCAGTGCTAGATTGACTAGCGGGAGTGATACGCAGTATTTT.

Only a few counts were recorded for this clonotype. The chain joins TRBV20-1 to TRBJ1-2; perhaps TRBD1 as D (6 bases). The CDR3 runs 13 residues. With 4 bases removed from V and 2 bases from J, the gap between germline ends came to 11 bases. The germline V gene has CDR1 DFQATT and CDR2 SNEGSKA (reference sequence). In DNA, the CDR3 is TGCAGTGCTAAAGGAGGGGGGAACTATGGCTACACCTTC. Translation: CSAKGGGNYGYTF.

The V gene is TRBV11-2, the J gene TRBJ2-5; a weak D match, TRBD1 (6 bases). The CDR3 sequence is 14 residues long. V gave up 2 bases and J gave up 4 bases, with 11 bases separating them. In germline, CDR1 is SGHAT, CDR2 FQNNGV. The CDR3 is CASSLNRAAETQYF. The CDR3 region has the DNA TGTGCCAGCAGCTTAAACAGGGCCGCAGAGACCCAGTACTTC.

This clonotype was observed a handful of times. The rearrangement joins TRBV12-3 or TRBV12-4 to TRBJ2-5, with 9 bases identical to TRBD1. The V and J ends lost 7 bases and 5 bases, in that order; junction bases with no gene match: 5. There are 13 residues in the CDR3. The CDR3 protein is CASTGTGMETQYF. CDR3 bases: TGTGCCAGCACCGGGACAGGGATGGAGACCCAGTACTTC.

The chain employs TRBV20-1 and TRBJ2-1; TRBD2 matches at 8 bases. The V and J ends lost 5 bases and 9 bases, in that order; junction bases with no gene match: 12. Germline V gives CDR1 DFQATT, CDR2 SNEGSKA (reference sequence). CDR3 length: 14 amino acids. The CDR3: CSARPPGLVGEQFF. CDR3 in DNA: TGCAGTGCTCGACCCCCGGGACTAGTTGGTGAGCAGTTCTTC.

The chain employs TRBV20-1 and TRBJ1-2, with a tentative D call TRBD1 (5 bases). There are 12 residues in the CDR3. Trimming took off 8 bases at V and 3 bases at J, with 13 bases between the two ends. From germline, CDR1 is DFQATT and CDR2 SNEGSKA (reference sequence). The CDR3 loop is CSRQNGDYGYTF. DNA of the CDR3: TGCAGTAGACAGAACGGGGACTATGGCTACACCTTC.

Only a few counts were recorded for this clonotype. The chain carries TRBV27 and TRBJ1-5; a weak D match, TRBD1 (5 bases). The germline V gene encodes CDR1 MNHEY and CDR2 SMNVEV (reference sequence). There are 16 residues in the CDR3. The germline V and J ends were trimmed by 5 bases and 5 bases, with 19 bases remaining between them. The chain's CDR3 is CASSGNRDGRDQPQHF. The CDR3, as DNA: TGTGCCAGCAGTGGCAACCGGGACGGACGAGATCAGCCCCAGCATTTT.

In the case of this clonotype: Germline and junction disagree at one end, which may indicate a read error. The chain is built from TRBV5-5 and TRBJ2-1; weak D call: TRBD2 (5 bases). This CDR3 comprises 15 residues. Germline V gene data show CDR1 as SGHKS and CDR2 as YYEKEE (reference sequence). In DNA, the CDR3 is TGTGCCAGCATCTTGTCCCGGGGTTCCTACAATGAGCAGTTCTTC. This encodes CASILSRGSYNEQFF.

Only a few counts were recorded for this clonotype. V and J are TRBV20-1 and TRBJ1-1; possible D gene TRBD1, 6 bases. Trimming shortened V by 5 bases and J by 4 bases, and 11 bases separated the two germline ends. This CDR3 region has 12 residues. Germline CDR1 DFQATT, CDR2 SNEGSKA (reference sequence). The CDR3 is CSAWGRGTEAFF. In DNA form, the CDR3 reads TGCAGTGCTTGGGGCAGGGGCACTGAAGCTTTCTTT.

The chain uses TRBV6-2 or TRBV6-3 and TRBJ2-4, with D unresolved. Trimming left V 2 bases short and J 2 bases short, with 13 bases between. This CDR3 has 16 residues. Germline CDR1 MNHEY, CDR2 SVGEGT. The chain's CDR3 is CASSYEGHFSKNIQYF. CDR3 nucleotide sequence: TGTGCCAGCAGTTACGAAGGTCATTTTTCCAAAAACATTCAGTACTTC.

As regards this clonotype: This may come from a read error, since a much larger clone is one base off. This rearrangement joins TRBV14 to TRBJ1-5; D not resolved. Per the germline V gene, CDR1 is SGHDN and CDR2 is FVKESK. The CDR3 extends over 12 amino acids. The ends were cut back, 1 base at V and 5 bases at J, with 3 bases in the middle. CDR3 bases: TGTGCCAGCAGCCAAGTTTATCAGCCCCAGCATTTT. Residues: CASSQVYQPQHF.

The gene calls are TRBV7-2 and TRBJ1-4, with a weak D call TRBD1 (5 bases). The germline V gene has CDR1 SGHTA and CDR2 FQGNSA. The CDR3 runs to 16 residues. Trimming shortened V by 3 bases and J by 5 bases, and 16 bases separated the two germline ends. The CDR3 sequence: CASSFASGTGNEKLFF. CDR3 DNA: TGTGCCAGCAGCTTCGCCTCCGGGACGGGAAATGAAAAACTGTTTTTT.

The chain joins TRBV12-3 or TRBV12-4 to TRBJ1-2; 10 nucleotides line up with TRBD1. The length of the CDR3 is 14 residues. The V segment lost 5 bases and the J segment 5 bases; nucleotides outside the gene matches: 5. CDR3 sequence reads: CASSRTGGLYGYTF. The CDR3 DNA reads as TGTGCCAGCAGTCGGACAGGGGGTTTATATGGCTACACCTTC.

The V call is TRBV7-9, the J call TRBJ1-1; D is undetermined. There are 12 residues in the CDR3. V lost 3 bases to trimming and J lost 4 bases, with 6 bases between them. CDR1 and CDR2 from the germline V gene are SEHNR and FQNEAQ (reference sequence). CDR3 DNA sequence: TGTGCCAGCAGCTTCATCCTCACTGAAGCTTTCTTT. Amino acid sequence: CASSFILTEAFF.

In its sample, this clonotype was seen a few times. The CDR3 sequence is CSVGGRGTTYNEQFF. As DNA, the CDR3 is TGCAGCGTCGGGGGGAGGGGGACTACCTACAATGAGCAGTTCTTC. This sequence joins TRBV29-1 and TRBJ2-1; D is perhaps TRBD2 (7 bases). The CDR3 has 15 residues. Germline V gene lookup returns CDR1 SQVTM and CDR2 ANQGSEA. Trimming stripped 6 bases from V and 2 bases from J, with 17 bases between.

The chain employs TRBV7-3 and TRBJ1-2; TRBD1 matches at 7 bases. With V trimmed by 5 bases and J by 7 bases, 7 bases remained unmatched. CDR1 SGHTA and CDR2 FQGTGA come from the germline V gene. The CDR3 consists of 13 residues. CDR3 DNA: TGTGCCAGCAGCAAGGACAGGCTTTCTGGCTACACCTTC. Its translation: CASSKDRLSGYTF. The full variable domain, with the rest looked up from reference TRBV7-3 and TRBJ1-2, is GAGVSQTPSNKVTEKGKYVELRCDPISGHTALYWYRQSLGQGPEFLIYFQGTGAADDSGLPNDRFFAVRPEGSVSTLKIQRTERGDSAVYLCASSKDRLSGYTFGSGTRLTVV.

J is TRBJ2-1 and V is TRBV7-2; D perhaps matches TRBD1 (6 bases). This CDR3 is 16 amino acids long. The germline CDR1 and CDR2 sequences are SGHTA and FQGNSA. V was cut by 1 base and J by 0 bases, with 10 bases left in between. CDR3 DNA: TGTGCCAGCAGCTTAGGGGGGCCGGTCTCCTACAATGAGCAGTTCTTC. Its protein is CASSLGGPVSYNEQFF.

This clonotype was observed a single time. The chain recombines TRBV4-3 with TRBJ1-1, with a tentative D call TRBD1 (5 bases). The CDR3 contains 17 residues. V was pared by 3 bases and J by 1 base, with 18 bases between. Germline V gene sequence: CDR1 LGHNA, CDR2 YSLEER. CDR3 loop: CASSQLRKGTENTEAFF. The CDR3 region has the DNA TGCGCCAGCAGCCAGCTCCGGAAAGGGACGGAGAACACTGAAGCTTTCTTT.

The rearrangement joins TRBV20-1 to TRBJ2-3, with 9 positions matching TRBD2. The germline gives CDR1 DFQATT, CDR2 SNEGSKA (reference sequence). CDR3 length equals 18 residues. The V and J ends lost 1 base and 4 bases, in that order; junction bases with no gene match: 15. The CDR3 here is CSARVAGAISSPPDTQYF. The CDR3 nucleotides are TGCAGTGCTAGAGTAGCGGGGGCGATCAGTTCGCCCCCAGATACGCAGTATTTT.

This clonotype was seen more than once but under ten times. Its ends do not fully match the called genes, so a read error is possible. The V gene is TRBV29-1, the J gene TRBJ2-6; 9 bases agree with TRBD1. The CDR3 length is 17 residues. In germline, CDR1 is SQVTM, CDR2 ANQGSEA. The CDR3 loop is CSVEAGTGSLRANVRTF. The CDR3 bases are TGCAGCGTTGAAGCAGGGACAGGGTCCTTGAGGGCCAACGTCCGGACTTTC.

V is TRBV12-3 or TRBV12-4 and J is TRBJ1-2; maybe TRBD1 (5 bases). This CDR3 has 13 amino acids. V was shortened by 6 bases and J by 7 bases, with 15 bases between the two germline ends. The DNA for the CDR3 is TGTGCCAGCAGACAACGGGGGATGGTTGGCTACACCTTC. It translates to CASRQRGMVGYTF.

This chain links TRBV6-2 or TRBV6-3 with TRBJ1-2; no clear D gene. The CDR3 spans 14 residues. The germline V gene has CDR1 MNHEY and CDR2 SVGEGT. The ends were cut back, 2 bases at V and 4 bases at J, with 11 bases in the middle. Here the CDR3 DNA reads TGTGCCAGCAGTTACAACTCGTTGCTCTATGGCTACACCTTC. Its translation is CASSYNSLLYGYTF.